The 2 T cell receptor beta chains below were found in one sample sequenced in a study of blood T cell repertoires in COVID-19. Some clones are missing from TCRdb's copy, which holds only in-frame ones; the method was immunoSEQ multiplex PCR. The table lists about 350,000 clones, 70% to 90% of them singletons. Sequences were obtained from peripheral blood. The receptors originated from a woman in her sixties with COVID-19, enrolled during active disease.

The V call is TRBV29-1, the J call TRBJ2-3, with 7 nucleotides matching TRBD1. The CDR3 totals 13 residues. Germline V gene data show CDR1 as SQVTM and CDR2 as ANQGSEA. V lost 6 bases and J lost 0; bases outside the gene matches: 3. The CDR3 loop reads CSVSGQSTDTQYF. CDR3 bases: TGCAGCGTGTCGGGACAGAGCACAGATACGCAGTATTTT.

The rearrangement links TRBV30 to TRBJ1-5, with D possibly TRBD1 on 6 matching bases. Germline values: CDR1 GTSNPN, CDR2 SVGIG (reference sequence). CDR3 length equals 15 residues. Trimming cost V 4 bases and J 6 bases, with 19 bases left between them. CDR3 sequence reads: CAWTSGRGGRQPQHF. The CDR3 bases are TGTGCCTGGACGTCGGGGCGGGGGGGCCGTCAGCCCCAGCATTTT.